This paragraph covers one TCR beta chain sequence. Its antigen is not identified. At one end the junction does not follow the germline gene, possibly because of a read error. The data stem from a study of blood T cells in healthy people across ages. Study-wide results and limits: Roughly linearly, TCR beta diversity per million T cells fell as age increased. The study regarded diversity estimates from one million T cells as underestimates. Naive and antigen-experienced cells could not be conclusively compared, given unsorted PBMCs.

The germline V gene has CDR1 LGHNA and CDR2 YSLEER. The CDR3 is 18 residues long. Every participating donor contributed 9.5 to 10 milliliters of peripheral blood through a draw. The use of a sample-barcoded 5' primer and a J-beta primer mix characterized a second PCR of roughly 7 to 11 cycles. TCRdb passed the 5' RACE reads through MiXCR, listing each CDR3 protein once. The repertoire holds 800,000 to 950,000 distinct CDR3 sequences, with roughly 35% as singletons. Sequencing was carried out using blood. This rearrangement joins TRBV4-3 to TRBJ2-6; tentative D call: TRBD2 (5 bases). This receptor was taken from a man aged 18 to 30 in good health. In DNA form, the CDR3 reads TGCGTCAGCAGCCAACGATCCCCGGGGTTGGCTGGGGCCAACGTCCTGACTTTC. Its translation: CVSSQRSPGLAGANVLTF.